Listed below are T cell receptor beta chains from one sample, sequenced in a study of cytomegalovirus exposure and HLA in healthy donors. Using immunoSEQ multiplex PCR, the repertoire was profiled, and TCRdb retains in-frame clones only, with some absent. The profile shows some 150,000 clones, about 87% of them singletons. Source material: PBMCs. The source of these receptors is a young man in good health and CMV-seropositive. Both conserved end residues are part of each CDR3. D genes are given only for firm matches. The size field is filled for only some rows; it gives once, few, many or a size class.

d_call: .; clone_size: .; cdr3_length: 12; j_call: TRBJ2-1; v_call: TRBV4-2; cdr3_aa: CASSQTSDEQFF; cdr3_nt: TGTGCCAGCAGCCAAACCAGCGATGAGCAGTTCTTC
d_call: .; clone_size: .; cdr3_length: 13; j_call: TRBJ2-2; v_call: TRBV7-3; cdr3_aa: CASSRSSTGELFF; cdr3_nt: TGTGCCAGCAGCCGTAGCTCGACCGGGGAGCTGTTTTTT
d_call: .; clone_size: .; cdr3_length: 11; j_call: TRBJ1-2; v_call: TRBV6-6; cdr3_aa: CASGQAYGYTF; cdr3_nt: TGTGCCAGCGGGCAGGCCTATGGCTACACCTTC
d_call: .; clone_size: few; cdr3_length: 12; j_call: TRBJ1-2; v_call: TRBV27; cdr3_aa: CASRQDSYGYTF; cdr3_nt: TGTGCCAGCAGACAAGACAGTTATGGCTACACCTTC
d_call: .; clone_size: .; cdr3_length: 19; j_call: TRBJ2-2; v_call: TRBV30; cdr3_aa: CAWMRVRMRNEPNTGELFF; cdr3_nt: TGTGCCTGGATGAGGGTGAGAATGAGGAATGAACCGAACACCGGGGAGCTGTTTTTT
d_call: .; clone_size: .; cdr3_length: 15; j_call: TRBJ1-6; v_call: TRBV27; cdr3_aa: CASSSTAGGQSPLHF; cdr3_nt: TGTGCCAGCAGTTCTACGGCGGGGGGCCAGTCACCCCTCCACTTT
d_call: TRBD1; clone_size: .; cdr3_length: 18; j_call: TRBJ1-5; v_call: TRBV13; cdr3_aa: CASSLGSGTGGINQPQHF; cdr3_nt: TGTGCCAGCAGCTTAGGCTCTGGGACAGGGGGTATCAATCAGCCCCAGCATTTT
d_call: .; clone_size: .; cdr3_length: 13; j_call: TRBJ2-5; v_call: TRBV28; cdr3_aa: CASSLGPPGTQYF; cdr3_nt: TGTGCCAGCAGTTTGGGGCCCCCCGGGACCCAGTACTTC
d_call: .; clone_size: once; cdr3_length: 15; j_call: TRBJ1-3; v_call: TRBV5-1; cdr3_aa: CASSLIPGEGNTIYF; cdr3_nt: TGCGCCAGCAGCTTGATACCAGGGGAAGGAAACACCATATATTTT
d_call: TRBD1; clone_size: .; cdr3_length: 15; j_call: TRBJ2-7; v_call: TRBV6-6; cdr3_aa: CASSPGTGGSYEQYF; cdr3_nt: TGTGCCAGCAGCCCCGGGACAGGGGGCTCCTACGAGCAGTACTTC
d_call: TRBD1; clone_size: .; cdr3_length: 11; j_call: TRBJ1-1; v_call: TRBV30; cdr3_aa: CAWSARQGATF; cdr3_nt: TGTGCCTGGAGTGCTCGGCAGGGGGCGACCTTT
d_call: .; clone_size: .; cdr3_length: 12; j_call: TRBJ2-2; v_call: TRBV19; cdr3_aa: CASSLSGGELFF; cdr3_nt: TGTGCCAGTAGTCTTTCGGGCGGGGAGCTGTTTTTT
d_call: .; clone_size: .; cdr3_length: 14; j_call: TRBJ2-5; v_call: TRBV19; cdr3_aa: CASSFSTLRETQYF; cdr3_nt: TGTGCCAGTAGTTTCTCCACCTTGAGAGAGACCCAGTACTTC
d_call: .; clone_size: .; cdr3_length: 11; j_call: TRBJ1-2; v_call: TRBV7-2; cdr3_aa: CASSRDYGYTF; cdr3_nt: TGTGCCAGCAGCCGGGATTATGGCTACACCTTC
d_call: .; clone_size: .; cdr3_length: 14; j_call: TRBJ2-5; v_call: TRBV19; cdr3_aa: CASSDRPGKETQYF; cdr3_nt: TGTGCCAGTAGTGATCGGCCGGGGAAAGAGACCCAGTACTTC
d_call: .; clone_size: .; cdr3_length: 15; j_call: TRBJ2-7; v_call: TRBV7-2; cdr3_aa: CASSLAGQLNYEQYF; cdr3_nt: TGTGCCAGCAGCCTCGCGGGACAGCTTAACTACGAGCAGTACTTC
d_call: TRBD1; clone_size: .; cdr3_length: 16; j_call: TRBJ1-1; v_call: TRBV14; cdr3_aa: CASSLHRGRRDTEAFF; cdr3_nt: TGTGCCAGCAGCCTACACAGGGGGCGGCGAGACACTGAAGCTTTCTTT
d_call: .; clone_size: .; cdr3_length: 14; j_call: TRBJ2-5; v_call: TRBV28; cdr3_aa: CASSLRQPQETQYF; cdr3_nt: TGTGCCAGCAGTCTTAGACAGCCTCAAGAGACCCAGTACTTC
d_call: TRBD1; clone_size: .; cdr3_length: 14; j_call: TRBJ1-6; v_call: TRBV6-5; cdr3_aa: CATLGQGSNSPLHF; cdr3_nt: TGTGCCACCCTGGGACAGGGGAGTAATTCACCCCTCCACTTT
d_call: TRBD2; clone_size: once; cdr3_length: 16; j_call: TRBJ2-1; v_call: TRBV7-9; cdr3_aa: CASSPASGGKYNEQFF; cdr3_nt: TGTGCCAGCAGCCCCGCTAGCGGGGGAAAATACAATGAGCAGTTCTTC
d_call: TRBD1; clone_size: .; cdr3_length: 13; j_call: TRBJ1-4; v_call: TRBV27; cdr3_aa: CASRPTQGGKLFF; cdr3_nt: TGTGCCAGCAGGCCTACTCAGGGGGGAAAACTGTTTTTT
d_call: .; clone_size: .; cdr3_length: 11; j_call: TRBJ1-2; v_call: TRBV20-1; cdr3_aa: CSATANYGYTF; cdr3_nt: TGCAGTGCAACAGCTAACTATGGCTACACCTTC
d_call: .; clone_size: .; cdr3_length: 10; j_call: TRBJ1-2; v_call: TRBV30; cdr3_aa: CAWSDSSYTF; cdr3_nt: TGTGCCTGGAGTGACTCTAGCTACACCTTC
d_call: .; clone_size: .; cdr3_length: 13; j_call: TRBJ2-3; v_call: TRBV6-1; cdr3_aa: CASTLGVTDTQYF; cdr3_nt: TGTGCCAGCACCCTCGGAGTCACAGATACGCAGTATTTT
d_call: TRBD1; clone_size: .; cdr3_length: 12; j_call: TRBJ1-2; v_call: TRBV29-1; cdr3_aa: CSVVKGASGYTF; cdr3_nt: TGCAGCGTTGTAAAGGGGGCATCTGGCTACACCTTC
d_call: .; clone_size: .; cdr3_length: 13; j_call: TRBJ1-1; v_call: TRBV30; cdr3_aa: CAWSVVMNTEAFF; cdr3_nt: TGTGCCTGGAGCGTAGTAATGAACACTGAAGCTTTCTTT
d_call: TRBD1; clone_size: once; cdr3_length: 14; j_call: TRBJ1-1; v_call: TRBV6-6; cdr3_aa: CASRTGTGDTEAFF; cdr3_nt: TGTGCCAGCAGAACCGGGACAGGAGACACTGAAGCTTTCTTT
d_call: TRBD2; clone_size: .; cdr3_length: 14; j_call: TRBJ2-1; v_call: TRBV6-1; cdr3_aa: CASSELGGGDEQFF; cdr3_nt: TGTGCCAGCAGTGAATTGGGGGGAGGGGACGAGCAGTTCTTC
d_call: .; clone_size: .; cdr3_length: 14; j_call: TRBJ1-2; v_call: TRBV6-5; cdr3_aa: CASSDRRANYGYTF; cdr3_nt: TGTGCCAGCAGTGACAGGAGAGCTAACTATGGCTACACCTTC
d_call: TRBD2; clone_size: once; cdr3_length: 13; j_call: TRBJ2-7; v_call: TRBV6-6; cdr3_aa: CASTLAGGNEQYF; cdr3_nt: TGTGCCAGCACCCTAGCGGGAGGTAACGAGCAGTACTTC
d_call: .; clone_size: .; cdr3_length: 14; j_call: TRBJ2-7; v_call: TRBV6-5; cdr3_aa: CASSPQGGPYEQYF; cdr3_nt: TGTGCCAGCAGTCCCCAAGGGGGTCCCTACGAGCAGTACTTC
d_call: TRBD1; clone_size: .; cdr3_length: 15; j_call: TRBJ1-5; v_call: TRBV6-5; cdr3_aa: CASSLGQGQNQPQHF; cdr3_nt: TGTGCCAGCAGCTTGGGACAGGGACAGAATCAGCCCCAGCATTTT
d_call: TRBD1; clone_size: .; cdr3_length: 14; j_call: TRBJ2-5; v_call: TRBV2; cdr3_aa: CASSEGQNQETQYF; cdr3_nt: TGTGCCAGCAGTGAGGGACAGAACCAAGAGACCCAGTACTTC
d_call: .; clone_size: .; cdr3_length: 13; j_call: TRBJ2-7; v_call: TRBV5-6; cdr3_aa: CASSLVSSYEQYF; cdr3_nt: TGTGCCAGCAGCTTGGTTAGCTCCTACGAGCAGTACTTC
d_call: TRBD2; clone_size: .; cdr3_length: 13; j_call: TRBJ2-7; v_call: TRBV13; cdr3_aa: CASSSGGSGEQYF; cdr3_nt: TGTGCCAGCAGCTCGGGGGGTTCGGGGGAGCAGTACTTC
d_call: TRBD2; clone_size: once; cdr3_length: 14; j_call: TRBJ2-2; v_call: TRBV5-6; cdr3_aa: CASSSGSKTGELFF; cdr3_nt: TGTGCCAGCAGCAGCGGGAGTAAAACCGGGGAGCTGTTTTTT
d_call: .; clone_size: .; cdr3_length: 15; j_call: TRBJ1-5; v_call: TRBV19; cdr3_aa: CASTQGRGDAQPQHF; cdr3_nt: TGTGCCAGTACCCAGGGGAGGGGAGATGCTCAGCCCCAGCATTTT
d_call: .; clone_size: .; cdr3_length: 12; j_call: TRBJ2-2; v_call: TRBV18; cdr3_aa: CASSPTDLELFF; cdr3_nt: TGTGCCAGCTCGCCGACAGACTTGGAGCTGTTTTTT
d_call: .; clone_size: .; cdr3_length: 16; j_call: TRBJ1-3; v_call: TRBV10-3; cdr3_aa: CAISESEAFSGNTIYF; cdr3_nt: TGTGCCATCAGTGAGTCGGAGGCCTTCTCTGGAAACACCATATATTTT
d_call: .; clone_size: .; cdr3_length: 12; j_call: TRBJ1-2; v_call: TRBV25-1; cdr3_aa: CASRGANYGYTF; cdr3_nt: TGTGCTTCTAGAGGAGCTAACTATGGCTACACCTTC
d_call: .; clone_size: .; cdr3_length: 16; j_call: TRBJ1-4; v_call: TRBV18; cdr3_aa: CASSPRLTGRNEKLFF; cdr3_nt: TGTGCCAGCTCACCACGGTTGACAGGCAGGAATGAAAAACTGTTTTTT
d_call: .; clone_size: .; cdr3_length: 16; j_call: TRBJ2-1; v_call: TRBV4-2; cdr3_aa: CASSQDAGALHNEQFF; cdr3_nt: TGTGCCAGCAGCCAAGACGCAGGGGCATTACACAATGAGCAGTTCTTC
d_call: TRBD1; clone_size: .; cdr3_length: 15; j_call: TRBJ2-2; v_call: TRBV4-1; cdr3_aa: CASSRQGANTGELFF; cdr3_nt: TGCGCCAGCAGCCGTCAGGGGGCCAACACCGGGGAGCTGTTTTTT